The T cell receptor beta chain described here comes from a study of blood T cell repertoires in COVID-19. Study details: The United States, Italy and Spain supplied acute and convalescent COVID-19 samples. PBMCs, B-cell-depleted T cells, or T cells were the source of the cDNA or gDNA that made up the material.

The germline V and J ends were trimmed by 7 bases and 7 bases, with 11 bases remaining between them. Germline CDR1 SNHLY, CDR2 FYNNEI. CDR3 length equals 13 residues. Per the study methods: Nucleated cell number was recorded as an estimate derived from reference gene primer amplification. TCRdb's copy holds only in-frame clones and misses some; the assay was immunoSEQ multiplex PCR. The V and J calls and clone size are taken from that table; D and trimming were inferred from the DNA. In the table there are over 85,000 clones, 75% to 90% of which are singletons. Sequenced sample: peripheral blood. The origin of this receptor is a male donor with acute or convalescent COVID-19. The chain carries TRBV2 and TRBJ1-6, with D uncertain. The CDR3 protein is CASKEATNSPLHF. The CDR3 bases are TGTGCCAGCAAGGAGGCGACCAATTCACCCCTCCACTTT.